In its sample, the clone carrying this T cell receptor (beta chain) was seen a few times. The antigen is undetermined. CDR3 size: 14 residues. Germline CDR1 SGHNT, CDR2 YYREEE (reference sequence). Between the trimmed V and J ends, which lost 1 base and 4 bases, there was a span of 9 bases. Isolated RNA was reverse transcribed in full, so expressed TCRB transcripts were sequenced. Produced via immunoSEQ multiplex PCR; TCRdb's table is partial and in-frame only. In the table there are 250,000 to 300,000 clones, roughly an eighth of which are singletons. The data derive from a study of beta chain features in type 1 diabetes. Overall study context: Sorted cell examination encompassed roughly 98,000,000 cells across all samples. Points from the study as a whole: Shortening that was moderate but significant affected the TCRB CDR3s of Type 1 diabetes patients in all four CD4+ subsets.

Material: naive CD4+ T cells from blood. This rearrangement joins TRBV5-4 to TRBJ1-5; maybe TRBD1 (5 bases). The TCR was taken from a man aged 30-40 years with type 1 diabetes. CDR3: CASSLWGRNQPQHF. The DNA for the CDR3 is TGTGCCAGCAGCTTGTGGGGGAGGAATCAGCCCCAGCATTTT.